A single T cell receptor beta chain is shown here with its context. The antigen remains unidentified. The sample originates from a study of naive and memory T cell subsets. Study observations and caveats: Expression changes during T cell differentiation may affect RNA-based TCR counts.

Separate alpha and beta amplification began at the second PCR step. Sequential positive selection took CD4 T cells first, then CD8 T cells. Four subsets defined by CD45RA and CD27 were sorted after CD3, CD4, CD8 and live/dead staining. The V gene's germline CDR1 is SEHNR and CDR2 FQNEAQ (reference sequence). Trimming took 11 bases from V and 1 from J, leaving 24 bases between them. The CDR3 consists of 16 residues. Two oligonucleotides, mixed equimolar, formed the beta constant-region primer covering TRBC1 and TRBC2. Four rounds of PCR amplified the ligated cDNA using nested alpha and beta constant-region primers plus SP2. TCRdb re-called the UMI-ligation and nested PCR reads through MiXCR, storing one row per CDR3 protein. The top ten hold 0.9% of the sample, which has more than 100,000 distinct CDR3 sequences, 35% to 40% seen once.

The TCR comes from a human donor in good health. Sequencing was performed on central memory CD4+ T cells from blood. The chain couples TRBV7-9 to TRBJ2-7, with D perhaps TRBD1 (6 bases). The CDR3 nucleotides read TGTGCCGGGACAAGGTCGGTCTTCACACCTTCCTACGAGCAGTACTTC. Translating gives CAGTRSVFTPSYEQYF.